This TCR beta chain was sequenced in a study of blood T cell repertoires in COVID-19 (dated by TCRdb to about 2020). Context from the whole study: The collaborator samples originated in the United States, Italy and Spain and spanned the acute and convalescent phases of COVID-19. The material from the prospective study consisted of cDNA or gDNA derived from T cells, B-cell-depleted T cells, or PBMCs. Subjects who had been exposed to COVID-19, were actively infected with it, or had recovered from it provided the deeply sampled blood TCRbeta repertoires that made up the dataset. A freely available public database, intended as a resource for researchers studying the immune response to SARS-CoV-2, is where the repertoires were released. The samples were drawn from the first 160 participants of the ongoing ImmuneRACE study and from 1,254 subjects provided by 6 global collaborators. The sample metadata nearly always contained a de-identified subject ID, COVID-19 status, age in years and sex. Where available, HLA class I and class II types were taken from metadata supplied by the sample provider and were not determined by assay-based typing.

Inclusive of the bounding cysteine and phenylalanine, the CDR3 is 13 residues long. The only DNA kept is the CDR3, 39 bases in frame from the first base. V was cut back by 5 bases and J by 6 bases, leaving a gap of 11 bases between them. From the germline V gene, CDR1 is MDHEN and CDR2 is SYDVKM. In the case of this clone: The clone's antigen remains unknown. Base qualities are not at hand, and no much larger clone is one base apart.

The immunoSEQ Assay, a bias-controlled multiplex PCR, was used to amplify TCRbeta CDR3 regions from genomic DNA. In the authors' own workflow: Nucleated cell counts per sample were estimated from amplification of reference gene primers within the assay. To quantify the absolute abundance of each unique TCRbeta CDR3 rearrangement, sequence reads were collapsed and filtered. For each sample, productive Simpson clonality was calculated as the square root of Simpson's diversity index over productive rearrangements. TCRdb took over this immuneACCESS table, retaining in-frame rearrangements with V and J assigned. Such tables are incomplete; in checked studies, under half of the missing clones stem from an unresolved V gene, and the remainder is unexplained. That table supplies the V and J calls and clone size; D and trimming were determined from the DNA. Present in this sample are about 190,000 clones, approximately 79% of which were seen just once. Clones ranked in the top ten supply approximately 13% of the sample.

Beyond this particular receptor, the publication reports: How much clinical and demographic metadata was included differed by source and by participant, and the metadata was provided uncurated.

Each collaborating institution followed its own protocols to collect whole blood in K2EDTA tubes. Collaborator samples were shipped for TCRbeta analysis as frozen whole blood, isolated PBMCs, or DNA extracted from either sample type. The TCR sequence derives from a woman aged 45-65 years with acute or convalescent COVID-19. In this chain, TRBV28 is recombined with TRBJ1-5, and the D gene may be TRBD1, 5 bases matching. The sequenced sample consisted of peripheral blood. The DNA is TGTGCCAGCAGTCCCCCGGGGGGTCAGCCCCAGCATTTT. Its product reads: CASSPPGGQPQHF.